This T cell receptor beta chain was captured by sequencing in a study of T cell clones after liver transplantation. Across the study: Immunosuppression withdrawal was tried within 2 years after liver transplantation in this trial. TCRbeta sequencing after a pre-transplant mixed lymphocyte reaction identified graft-donor-reactive clones, later tracked in post-transplant blood.

This table comes from immunoSEQ multiplex PCR, and its TCRdb copy is limited to in-frame clones, with some not included. Here the sample spans 85,000 to 130,000 clones, around 83% being singletons. The CDR3 runs to 14 residues. V was pared by 1 base and J by 8 bases, with 12 bases between. Germline CDR1 and CDR2: LNHNV and YYDKDF (reference sequence). The receptor comes from a human donor who received a liver transplant. Sequencing was performed on CD4+ T cells from blood, taken before liver transplant. This rearrangement joins TRBV15 to TRBJ1-5, with D unclear. CDR3: CATSRGITREPQHF. CDR3 bases: TGTGCCACCAGCAGAGGAATTACACGGGAGCCCCAGCATTTT.